This T cell receptor beta chain was captured in a study of type 1 regulatory T cells. TCRdb re-derived calls from the reads in MiXCR, one entry per CDR3 protein. Of 15,000 to 20,000 distinct CDR3 sequences in the sample, 9.5% to 13% were seen once. Germline loops: CDR1 MGHDK, CDR2 SYGVNS. V shed 6 bases and J shed 6 bases, with 11 bases lying between them. The CDR3 extends over 13 amino acids. The chain joins TRBV25-1 to TRBJ2-2; D possibly corresponds to TRBD1 (5 bases). This TCR was recovered from a human donor in good health. Sequences were obtained from CD4+ T cells, either the whole sample or a sorted fraction (not recorded which). The CDR3 nucleotides are TGTGCCAGCAGCACCAGGGCCCCCGGGGAGCTGTTTTTT. It specifies CASSTRAPGELFF.